This T cell receptor (beta chain) originates from a study of T cell repertoires in cytomegalovirus infection. Looking at the study overall: Indications came from public TCR beta signatures; they pointed to CMV infection and to a matching HLA type. Findings of the study overall: Dominating the ex vivo response were HLA-C-restricted CMV-specific TCR beta clonotypes. Identification of carriers of CMV plus the relevant HLA was performed using cumulative public TCR beta family frequency.

TCRdb analysed the reads with MiXCR anew, one entry per CDR3 protein. The table has just under 300,000 distinct CDR3 sequences, around 10% seen once. Concerning this clonotype: Its antigen remains unknown.

The V gene's germline CDR1 is KGHSH and CDR2 LQKENI. This CDR3 is built from 15 residues. Trimming removed 4 bases from V and 0 bases from J, with 9 bases in between. This clonotype originated in a human donor in good health (CMV status not recorded). Some clones in this sample may be carry-over from other donors' samples. The chain has TRBV18 and TRBJ2-2; a weak D match, TRBD1 (6 bases). The sequencing input was PBMCs. CDR3 nucleotide sequence: TGTGCCAGCTCACGGGACACTTCGAACACCGGGGAGCTGTTTTTT. Its protein is CASSRDTSNTGELFF.